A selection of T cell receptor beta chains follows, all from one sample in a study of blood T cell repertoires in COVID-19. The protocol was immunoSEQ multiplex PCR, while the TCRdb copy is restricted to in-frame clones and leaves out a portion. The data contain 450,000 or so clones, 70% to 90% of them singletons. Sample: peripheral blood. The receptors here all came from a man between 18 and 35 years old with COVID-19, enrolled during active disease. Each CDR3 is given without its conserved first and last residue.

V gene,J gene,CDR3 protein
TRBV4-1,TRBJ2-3,ASSQEGRVRRSSTDTQY
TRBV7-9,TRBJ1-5,ASSAAGDGNQPQH
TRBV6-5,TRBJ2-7,ASSHQGGYEQY
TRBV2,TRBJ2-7,ASTFDRTYEQY
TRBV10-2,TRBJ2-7,ASRMTGGEYEQY
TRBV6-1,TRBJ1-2,ASSEAFGDSVGYT
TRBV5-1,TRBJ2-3,ASSSGQPYTDTQY
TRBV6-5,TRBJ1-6,ASSYSGMIH
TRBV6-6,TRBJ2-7,ASRDWGQGAGEQY
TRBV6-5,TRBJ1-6,ASTGEGNSPLH
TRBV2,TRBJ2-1,ASSTLGGNEQF
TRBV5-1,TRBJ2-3,ASSPGIAGVVTDTQY
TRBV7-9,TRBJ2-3,ASSSTGLADTQY
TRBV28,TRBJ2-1,ASSPTVNSYNEQF
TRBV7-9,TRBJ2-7,ASSLASGNSYEQY
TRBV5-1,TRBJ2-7,ASSSLDRGRHEQY
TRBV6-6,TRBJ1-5,ASSYTTGGALQPQH
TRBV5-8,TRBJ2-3,ASPWGRDRGNTQY
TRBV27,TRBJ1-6,ASRVDMSGNSPLH
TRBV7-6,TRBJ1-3,ASSQGQAGAGNTIY
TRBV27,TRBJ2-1,ASSPGLAANEQF
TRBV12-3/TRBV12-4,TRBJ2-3,ASRGQRWDTQY
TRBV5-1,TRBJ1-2,ASSLGVVPLRGYGYT
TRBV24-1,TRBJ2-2,ATSAPGGTGELF
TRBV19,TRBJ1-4,ASSGTAATNEKLF
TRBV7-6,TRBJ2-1,ASSLESGVSSYNEQF
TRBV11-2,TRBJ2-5,ASSYMGGGLETQY
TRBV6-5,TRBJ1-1,ASSGQVQTTEAF
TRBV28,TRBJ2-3,ASSFETSTATQY
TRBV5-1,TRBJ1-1,ASSSGGGMNTEAF
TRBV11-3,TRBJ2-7,ASSSLHDGTGYYEQY
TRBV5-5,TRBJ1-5,ASSVGQGLSNQPQH
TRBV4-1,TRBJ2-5,ASSQLAGETQY
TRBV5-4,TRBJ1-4,ASSSAGTIEKLF
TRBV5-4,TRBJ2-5,ASSSGTSGSTETQY
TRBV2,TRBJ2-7,ASRQDSSYEQY